The 8 T cell receptor beta chains listed next were all sequenced from one sample in a study of T cells after yellow fever vaccination. Each CDR3 protein is one row after TCRdb ran MiXCR on the 5' RACE reads. The sample gives 300,000 to 400,000 distinct CDR3 sequences, 8.7% of which show up once; more than 15% is in the top ten. Sequencing used PBMCs, obtained on the day of the first yellow fever vaccination. These receptors all come from a man aged 18 to 30 who received the YFV17D yellow fever vaccine.

The V gene is TRBV7-9, the J gene TRBJ2-1; 10 bases fit TRBD2. The CDR3 sequence is 15 residues long. Looked up from germline, CDR1 is SEHNR and CDR2 is FQNEAQ (reference sequence). V lost 7 bases, J lost 3 bases, and 6 bases stayed unmatched. The CDR3 sequence: CASTERGGYYNEQFF. The CDR3 DNA reads TGTGCCAGCACCGAGCGGGGGGGATACTACAATGAGCAGTTCTTC.

This clonotype was seen only a few times. This rearrangement joins TRBV29-1 to TRBJ2-7, with D tentatively TRBD2 (6 bases). The V gene's germline CDR1 is SQVTM and CDR2 ANQGSEA. The CDR3 loop spans 13 amino acids. V was trimmed by 0 bases and J by 6 bases, leaving 12 bases between them. CDR3: CSVEDHQGGEQYF. In DNA form, the CDR3 reads TGCAGCGTTGAAGATCATCAGGGAGGCGAGCAGTACTTC.

There are a few counts of this clonotype. The CDR3 region has the DNA TGTGCCAGCAGCCAAGGCCTGGCTAGCGGAAGCACAGATACGCAGTATTTT. The encoded protein is CASSQGLASGSTDTQYF. The chain combines TRBV4-2 with TRBJ2-3, with 7 positions matching TRBD2. J was trimmed by 0 bases and V by 1 base; bases with no gene match: 7. There are 17 residues in the CDR3. Per the germline V gene, CDR1 is LGHNA and CDR2 is YNFKEQ.

The V call is TRBV9, the J call TRBJ2-2; 13 bases are a match to TRBD2. CDR3 length: 16 residues. After removal of 2 bases from V and 7 bases from J, the junction contained 5 bases not matched to a gene. Germline V gene data show CDR1 as SGDLS and CDR2 as YYNGEE. The CDR3: CASSVTSGGAFGELFF. CDR3 in DNA: TGTGCCAGCAGCGTTACTAGCGGGGGGGCCTTCGGGGAGCTGTTTTTT.

There are many counts of this clonotype. The chain carries TRBV4-3 and TRBJ2-1, with D hard to call. V was trimmed by 1 base and J by 5 bases, leaving 3 bases between them. CDR1 and CDR2 (germline): LGHNA, YSLEER. This CDR3 is 12 amino acids long. The CDR3, as DNA: TGCGCCAGCAGCCAAGGAAACAATGAGCAGTTCTTC. The encoded protein is CASSQGNNEQFF.

The table lists this clonotype with many counts. The chain uses TRBV6-5 and TRBJ2-1, with D possibly TRBD1 on 5 matching bases. The V end was cut by 0 bases, the J end by 1 base, with 10 bases between. The CDR3 spans 16 residues. Germline CDR1 is MNHEY and CDR2 is SVGAGI. DNA for the CDR3: TGTGCCAGCAGTTACTCGATTCAGGGTTCCTACAATGAGCAGTTCTTC. Translated, it gives CASSYSIQGSYNEQFF.

The table lists this clonotype with a few counts. This chain connects TRBV6-5 to TRBJ2-5, with D uncertain. Germline assignment: CDR1 MNHEY and CDR2 SVGAGI. Between the trimmed V and J ends, which lost 0 bases and 5 bases, there was a span of 10 bases. This CDR3 is built from 14 residues. The chain's CDR3 is CASSYSWLGETQYF. The CDR3 DNA sequence: TGTGCCAGCAGTTACTCATGGCTGGGGGAGACCCAGTACTTC.

This clonotype occurred many times. The V gene is TRBV18, the J gene TRBJ2-7, with D perhaps TRBD1 (5 bases). V lost 5 bases to trimming and J lost 5 bases, with 16 bases between them. CDR1 is KGHSH, CDR2 LQKENI, per germline. This CDR3 has 14 amino acids. The DNA for the CDR3 is TGTGCCAGCTCAGCCCAACAGGCCCCGGACGAGCAGTACTTC. This gives the protein CASSAQQAPDEQYF.